The T cell receptor (beta chain) described here comes from a study of T-cell memory formation after mild COVID-19. Study-wide points: Clones shrinking from day 15 to 85 showed even CD4/CD8 mixes; later expanders tilted CD4+. The pre-infection memory compartment contained some responding clones, suggesting cross-reactive memory joined. Still unconfirmed is whether the second-wave clones peaking on day 37 recognized SARS-CoV-2.

Concerning this clonotype itself: Its antigen is undetermined.

TCR alpha and TCR beta cDNA libraries carrying sample barcodes and UMIs were produced by 5'RACE using constant-segment primers. TCRdb reanalysed the 5' RACE reads using MiXCR and keeps one entry per CDR3 protein. The data hold some 410,000 distinct CDR3 sequences, with more than 20% observed a single time. The CDR3 consists of 16 residues. The V gene's germline CDR1 is MGHRA and CDR2 YSYEKL. V dropped 0 bases and J dropped 4; count of bases not matched to a gene: 4. The clonotype originates from an adult woman who had mild COVID-19 (a few samples of this study predate the infection). Cell type and time point are not known. This sequence joins TRBV4-1 and TRBJ1-2; 11 bases match TRBD1. Input material: PBMCs or a T cell subset sorted from them (not recorded which). The CDR3 loop is CASSQDTGTGGYGYTF. The CDR3 bases are TGCGCCAGCAGCCAAGATACCGGGACAGGGGGCTATGGCTACACCTTC.